The 5 T cell receptor beta chains listed next were all sequenced from one sample in a study of monozygotic twins with inflammatory bowel disease. TCRdb reprocessed the 5' RACE reads and keeps a single row for each CDR3 protein, giving no DNA. This listing includes approximately 400,000 distinct CDR3 sequences. Material: blood. Receptors were obtained from a human donor with ulcerative colitis or Crohn's disease, or a healthy co-twin of an affected twin (not recorded which).

V usage is TRBV20-1 and J usage is TRBJ2-5; there is no DNA to check the TCRdb D call of TRBD1. Germline V gives CDR1 DFQATT, CDR2 SNEGSKA (reference sequence). The CDR3 is made up of 16 amino acids. The CDR3 loop is CSARVGVGGRQETQYF.

The V and J genes are TRBV20-1 and TRBJ2-5; the D call from TCRdb, TRBD2, cannot be confirmed without DNA. Germline-derived CDR1 and CDR2 are DFQATT and SNEGSKA (reference sequence). This CDR3 is built from 13 residues. CDR3: CSASLAGQESQYF.

The rearrangement uses TRBV6-6 and TRBJ1-2. The CDR3 has 13 residues. Germline CDR1 reads MNHNY; CDR2 reads SVGAGI (reference sequence). CDR3 residues: CASSPTDNYGYTF.

V and J are TRBV7-9 and TRBJ1-3. Germline CDR1 SEHNR, CDR2 FQNEAQ (reference sequence). The CDR3 runs to 15 residues. The CDR3 region is CASSPSRVSGNTIYF.

The chain combines TRBV5-1 with TRBJ2-2. CDR3 length: 14 amino acids. CDR1 is SGHRS and CDR2 is YFSETQ in the germline V gene. CDR3 amino acids: CASTVRPNTGELFF.